The rows below give T cell receptor beta chains drawn from one sample of a study of T cells in localized non-small cell lung cancer. Libraries were prepared by immunoSEQ multiplex PCR; TCRdb keeps only in-frame clonotypes and omits some of them. The sample has about 1,700 clones, about 20% seen once. Specimen: normal lung tissue next to the tumor, collected before any cancer treatment. These TCRs come from a man aged 35-69 years with stage I lung adenocarcinoma. The CDR3 runs from the conserved cysteine through the conserved F or W. D genes are given only for firm matches. A row's size may be missing; if present it is once, few, many or a size class.

J gene | D gene | V gene | clone size | CDR3 DNA | CDR3 protein
TRBJ2-2 | . | TRBV7-1 | . | TGTGCCAGCAGACCCGATCAATCCGGGGAGCTGTTTTTT | CASRPDQSGELFF
TRBJ2-7 | . | TRBV11-3 | . | TGTGCCAGCAGCATCGAGGAGAGACCCTACGAGCAGTACTTC | CASSIEERPYEQYF
TRBJ1-1 | . | TRBV14 | once | TGTGCCAGCAGCACGCATCCCGTCGCTGAAGCTTTCTTT | CASSTHPVAEAFF
TRBJ2-4 | TRBD1 | TRBV28 | few | TGTGCCAGCAGTTCCCCGCAGGGGGCAAACATTCAGTACTTC | CASSSPQGANIQYF
TRBJ2-7 | TRBD2 | TRBV4-1 | few | TGCGCCAGCAGCCAACTAGCGGGAGGGCGTTACGAGCAGTACTTC | CASSQLAGGRYEQYF
TRBJ2-1 | TRBD1 | TRBV18 | few | TGTGCCAGCTCACCACCCCCGACAGGGACCAATGAGCAGTTCTTC | CASSPPPTGTNEQFF
TRBJ1-1 | . | TRBV11-3 | medium-sized | TGTGCCAGCAGCTTTGGGGTCATGGGCACTGAAGCTTTCTTT | CASSFGVMGTEAFF
TRBJ2-7 | . | TRBV6-8 | few | TGTGCCAGCAGTGTGATGGGGTGGACTAACTACGAGCAGTACTTC | CASSVMGWTNYEQYF
TRBJ2-2 | . | TRBV6-7 | few | TGTGCCAGGTTAAACACCTGGGACACCGGGGAGCTGTTTTTT | CARLNTWDTGELFF
TRBJ2-3 | TRBD1 | TRBV6-8 | . | TGTGCCAGCGACTTGGGACAGGGGGATTTCACAGATACGCAGTATTTT | CASDLGQGDFTDTQYF
TRBJ2-7 | . | TRBV14 | few | TGTGCCAGCAGCATGGTATCGTCCTACGAGCAGTACTTC | CASSMVSSYEQYF
TRBJ2-7 | . | TRBV12-5 | once | TGTGCTAGTGGTTTGCCGAGCGCGGCAGGGAGGATCTCCTACGAGCAGTACTTC | CASGLPSAAGRISYEQYF
TRBJ2-1 | TRBD2 | TRBV28 | . | TGTGCCAGCGGACCAGCTAGCGGGGGAAGCTCCTACAATGAGCAGTTCTTC | CASGPASGGSSYNEQFF